This paragraph reports one T cell receptor (beta chain). This sample was taken from a study of blood T cell repertoires in COVID-19. For the study at large: Acute and convalescent COVID-19 samples came from the United States, Italy and Spain.

In the source study's methods: Amplification with reference gene primers provided the estimates of nucleated cell counts. Using immunoSEQ multiplex PCR, the repertoire was profiled, and TCRdb retains in-frame clones only, with some absent. That table furnishes V, J and clone size, whereas the DNA furnished D and trimming. This table has roughly 160,000 clones, 80% to 90% appearing once. The CDR3 contains 14 residues. The V gene end was trimmed by 5 bases and the J gene end by 5 bases; junction bases not matched to a gene: 10. The germline gives CDR1 GTSNPN, CDR2 SVGIG (reference sequence). Material: peripheral blood. V gene TRBV30 combines with J gene TRBJ2-7; TRBD1 matches at 9 bases. This TCR derives from a woman of 80 years or more with acute or convalescent COVID-19. This chain's CDR3 is CAWGLHRGRNEQYF. The CDR3 nucleotides read TGTGCCTGGGGGCTGCACAGGGGGCGGAACGAGCAGTACTTC.